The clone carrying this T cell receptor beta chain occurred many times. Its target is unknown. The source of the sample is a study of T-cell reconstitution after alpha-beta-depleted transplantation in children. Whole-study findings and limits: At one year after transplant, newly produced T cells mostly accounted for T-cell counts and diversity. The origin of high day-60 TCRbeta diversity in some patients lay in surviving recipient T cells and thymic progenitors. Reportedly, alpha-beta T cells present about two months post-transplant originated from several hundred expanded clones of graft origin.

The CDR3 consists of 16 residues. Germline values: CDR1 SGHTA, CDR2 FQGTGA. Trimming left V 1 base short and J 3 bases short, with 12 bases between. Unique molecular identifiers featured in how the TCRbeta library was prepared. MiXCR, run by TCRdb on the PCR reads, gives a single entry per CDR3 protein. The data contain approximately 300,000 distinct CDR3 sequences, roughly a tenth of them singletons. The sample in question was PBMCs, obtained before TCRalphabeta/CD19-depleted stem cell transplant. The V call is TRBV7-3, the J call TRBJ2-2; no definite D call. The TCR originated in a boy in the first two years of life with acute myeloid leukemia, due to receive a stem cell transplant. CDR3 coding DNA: TGTGCCAGCAGCTTAATTGGCGGCAGAGACACCGGGGAGCTGTTTTTT. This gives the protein CASSLIGGRDTGELFF.